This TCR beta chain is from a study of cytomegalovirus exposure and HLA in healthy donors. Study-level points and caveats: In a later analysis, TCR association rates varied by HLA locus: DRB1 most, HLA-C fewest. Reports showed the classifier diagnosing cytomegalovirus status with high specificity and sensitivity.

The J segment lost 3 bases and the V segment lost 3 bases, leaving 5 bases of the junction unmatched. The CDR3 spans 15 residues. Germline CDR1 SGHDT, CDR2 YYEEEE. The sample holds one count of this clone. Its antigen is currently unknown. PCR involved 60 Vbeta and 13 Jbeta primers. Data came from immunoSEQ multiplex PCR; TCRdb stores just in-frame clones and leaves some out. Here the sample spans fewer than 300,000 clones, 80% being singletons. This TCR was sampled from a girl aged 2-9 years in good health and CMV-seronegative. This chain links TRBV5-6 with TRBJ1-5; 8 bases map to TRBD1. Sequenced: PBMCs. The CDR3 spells CASSWRGQVNQPQHF. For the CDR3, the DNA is TGTGCCAGCAGCTGGAGGGGACAGGTCAATCAGCCCCAGCATTTT.